The text below deals with one T cell receptor beta chain. This CDR3 contains 14 residues. V was clipped by 1 base and J by 2 bases, with 5 bases between them. CDR1 is LGHNA and CDR2 is YSLEER in the germline V gene. Clones were sequenced by immunoSEQ multiplex PCR, and TCRdb holds only the in-frame ones, with some missing. This sample yields tens of thousands of clones, of which 90% to 95% are seen a single time; over 8.5% belongs to the top ten. This sample is drawn from a study of OX40 agonist ivuxolimab in advanced cancers. Study as a whole: Each dose-escalation patient presented with hepatocellular carcinoma, melanoma, renal cell or head and neck cancer.

V and J are TRBV4-3 and TRBJ2-2; D is unclear. This receptor was identified in an adult with an advanced solid tumor such as melanoma, head and neck, liver or kidney cancer. Specimen: CD4+ or CD8+ T cells sorted from blood, collected in a trial of the OX40 agonist ivuxolimab. CDR3 protein: CASSQALNTGELFF. The CDR3 DNA is TGCGCCAGCAGCCAAGCACTTAACACCGGGGAGCTGTTTTTT.